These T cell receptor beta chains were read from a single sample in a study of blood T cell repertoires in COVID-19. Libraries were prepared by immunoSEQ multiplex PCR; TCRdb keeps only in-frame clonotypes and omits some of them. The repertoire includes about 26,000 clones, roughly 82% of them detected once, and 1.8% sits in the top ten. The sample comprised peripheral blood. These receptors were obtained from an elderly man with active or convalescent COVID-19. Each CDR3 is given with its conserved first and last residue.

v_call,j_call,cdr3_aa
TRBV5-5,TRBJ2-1,CASSLGQGWDEQFF
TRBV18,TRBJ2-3,CASSLDRAKDTQYF
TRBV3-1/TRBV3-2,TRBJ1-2,CATHVPGTGGRGGYTF
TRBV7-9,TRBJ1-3,CASSRDGRSGNTIYF
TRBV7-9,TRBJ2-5,CASSFQGPVGETQYF
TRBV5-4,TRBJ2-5,CASQGQGDLETQYF
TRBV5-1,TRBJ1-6,CASSYQGQGTNSPLHF
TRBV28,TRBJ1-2,CASSSEYRAYGYTF
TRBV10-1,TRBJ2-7,CASRDRDRFYEQYF
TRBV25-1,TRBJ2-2,CASSAPTTHFTGELFF
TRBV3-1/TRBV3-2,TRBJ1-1,CASSQTGAMNTEAFF
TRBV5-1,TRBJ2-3,CASRPYSGTDTQYF
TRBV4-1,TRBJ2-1,CASSSGELSEVNEQFF
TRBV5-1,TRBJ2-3,CASSVGSTDTQYF
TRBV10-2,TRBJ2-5,CASSESNREETQYF